This passage covers 26 T cell receptor beta chains from one sample sequenced in a study of blood T cell repertoires in COVID-19. Clones were read by immunoSEQ multiplex PCR, and TCRdb kept only the in-frame ones, dropping some. The data hold roughly 43,000 clones, with 85% to 90% observed a single time. Sequencing was carried out using peripheral blood. The receptors were gathered from a human donor in a cohort sampled during active COVID-19.

This rearrangement joins TRBV11-2 to TRBJ2-7; TRBD2 agrees at 11 bases. Germline lookup yields CDR1 SGHAT and CDR2 FQNNGV. The CDR3 is 14 residues long. V shed 6 bases, J shed 4 bases, and the junction held 5 bases outside the gene matches. The CDR3 bases are TGTGCCAGCAGGACTAGCGGGATAAGGTACGAGCAGTACTTC. Protein sequence: CASRTSGIRYEQYF.

This CDR3 is CAISEPGGDNEKLFF. The DNA for the CDR3 is TGTGCCATCAGTGAGCCGGGGGGAGATAATGAAAAACTGTTTTTT. This chain links TRBV10-3 with TRBJ1-4; perhaps TRBD1 as D (5 bases). The ends were cut back, 2 bases at V and 4 bases at J, with 11 bases in the middle. CDR1 is ENHRY and CDR2 is SYGVKD in the germline V gene. The CDR3 totals 15 residues.

The chain uses TRBV11-2 and TRBJ2-2; 8 positions match TRBD2. The V and J ends lost 1 base and 0 bases, in that order; junction bases with no gene match: 7. This CDR3 is built from 18 residues. Per the germline V gene, CDR1 is SGHAT and CDR2 is FQNNGV. CDR3: CASSLVLLAGANTGELFF. The CDR3 coding sequence is TGTGCCAGCAGCTTAGTTCTTCTAGCGGGCGCGAACACCGGGGAGCTGTTTTTT.

The CDR3 DNA is TGTGCCAGCAGCCCTGACAGGGAGACCACTGAAGCTTTCTTT. Translating it yields CASSPDRETTEAFF. J is TRBJ1-1 and V is TRBV28; 7 nucleotides line up with TRBD1. With 6 bases clipped from V and 4 bases from J, the junction kept 8 bases outside the gene matches. CDR1 and CDR2 from the germline V gene are MDHEN and SYDVKM. This CDR3 comprises 14 residues.

This clone was recorded only once. The J gene is TRBJ2-3, the V gene TRBV7-7, with TRBD2 matching 9 bases. V dropped 5 bases and J dropped 0; count of bases not matched to a gene: 3. There are 15 residues in the CDR3. From germline, CDR1 is SSHAT and CDR2 FNYEAQ (reference sequence). The CDR3: CASSPGLASTDTQYF. The CDR3 bases are TGTGCCAGCAGCCCAGGACTAGCGAGCACAGATACGCAGTATTTT.

This chain connects TRBV10-2 to TRBJ1-3; TRBD1 matches 7 bases. The CDR3 has 15 amino acids. The germline CDR1 and CDR2 sequences are WSHSY and SAAADI. V shed 6 bases, J shed 4 bases, and the junction held 9 bases outside the gene matches. The CDR3 nucleotides read TGCGCCAGCAGCCGAGGACCGGACAGGGGAAACACCATATATTTT. This sequence encodes CASSRGPDRGNTIYF.

The chain carries TRBV2 and TRBJ1-1; TRBD1 is a possible D gene (5 bases). Germline values: CDR1 SNHLY, CDR2 FYNNEI. V was shortened by 7 bases and J by 1 base, with 10 bases between the two germline ends. The CDR3 sequence is 13 residues long. CDR3 DNA: TGTGCCAGCAAGCCAGGGCCGAACACTGAAGCTTTCTTT. It specifies CASKPGPNTEAFF.

This sequence joins TRBV29-1 and TRBJ1-2; TRBD1 is a possible D gene (5 bases). V lost 6 bases and J 7 bases, leaving 24 bases between the germline ends. The CDR3 totals 15 residues. Germline CDR1 reads SQVTM; CDR2 reads ANQGSEA. CDR3 DNA sequence: TGCAGCGTCCACGACAGAGGTTTAGAGGAGGGTGGCTACACCTTC. It specifies CSVHDRGLEEGGYTF. Full variable domain (remainder filled in from reference TRBV29-1 and TRBJ1-2): SAVISQKPSRDICQRGTSLTIQCQVDSQVTMMFWYRQQPGQSLTLIATANQGSEATYESGFVIDKFPISRPNLTFSTLTVSNMSPEDSSIYLCSVHDRGLEEGGYTFGSGTRLTVV.

This rearrangement joins TRBV30 to TRBJ2-2; no clear D. CDR3 length: 14 residues. The V gene lost 3 bases and the J gene lost 0 bases, with 8 bases spanning the gap. Germline V CDR1 and CDR2: GTSNPN, SVGIG (reference sequence). CDR3 amino acids: CAWRLQANTGELFF. CDR3 coding DNA: TGTGCCTGGAGGTTGCAGGCGAACACCGGGGAGCTGTTTTTT. Full variable domain (remainder filled in from reference TRBV30 and TRBJ2-2): SQTIHQWPATLVQPVGSPLSLECTVEGTSNPNLYWYRQAAGRGLQLLFYSVGIGQISSEVPQNLSASRPQDRQFILSSKKLLLSDSGFYLCAWRLQANTGELFFGEGSRLTVL.

CDR3 residues: CASSYKQGAGQPQHF. CDR3 bases: TGTGCCAGCAGTTACAAACAGGGGGCCGGTCAGCCCCAGCATTTT. The chain employs TRBV6-6 and TRBJ1-5; 9 bases agree with TRBD1. This CDR3 is built from 15 residues. The V and J ends lost 2 bases and 6 bases, in that order; junction bases with no gene match: 5. Germline lookup yields CDR1 MNHNY and CDR2 SVGAGI (reference sequence).

This clone occurred once. The chain is built from TRBV28 and TRBJ1-3; possible D gene TRBD1, 5 bases. Germline CDR1 and CDR2: MDHEN and SYDVKM. The CDR3 has 14 amino acids. V was cut by 4 bases and J by 0 bases, with 7 bases left in between. CDR3 loop: CASSSGGSGNTIYF. The CDR3 coding sequence is TGTGCCAGCAGTTCGGGGGGCTCTGGAAACACCATATATTTT. Full variable domain (rest looked up from reference TRBV28 and TRBJ1-3): DVKVTQSSRYLVKRTGEKVFLECVQDMDHENMFWYRQDPGLGLRLIYFSYDVKMKEKGDIPEGYSVSREKKERFSLILESASTNQTSMYLCASSSGGSGNTIYFGEGSWLTVV.

This sequence joins TRBV10-2 and TRBJ2-7; D ambiguous. This CDR3 contains 14 residues. CDR1 WSHSY and CDR2 SAAADI come from the germline V gene. The V end lost 0 bases, the J end lost 1 base, and 7 bases lay between the germline ends. In DNA, the CDR3 is TGCGCCAGCAGTGAGTCGCGCTATTCCTACGAGCAGTACTTC. Translated, it gives CASSESRYSYEQYF.

V and J are TRBV6-1 and TRBJ2-7; 7 bases match TRBD2. V trimming: 3 bases; J trimming: 2 bases; junction bases outside the gene matches: 10. There are 16 residues in the CDR3. CDR1 and CDR2 from the germline V gene are MNHNS and SASEGT. This CDR3 reads CASSEGIGGGTYEQYF. DNA of the CDR3: TGTGCCAGCAGTGAGGGGATTGGGGGGGGAACCTACGAGCAGTACTTC.

V is TRBV7-6 and J is TRBJ2-7, with TRBD2 as a possible D gene (5 bases). Germline V gene sequence: CDR1 SGHVS, CDR2 FNYEAQ. CDR3 length equals 13 residues. Deletions cut 1 base from V and 6 bases from J, with 10 bases between. For the CDR3, the DNA is TGTGCCAGCAGCTTAGGGGGTCGGGGCGAGCAGTACTTC. Translation gives CASSLGGRGEQYF.

The chain couples TRBV19 to TRBJ1-2; D may be TRBD1 (5 bases). The germline V and J ends were trimmed by 4 bases and 8 bases, with 20 bases remaining between them. This CDR3 is 15 amino acids long. Germline V lookup: CDR1 LNHDA, CDR2 SQIVND (reference sequence). The CDR3 here is CASSRVAGGTEGYTF. The CDR3 nucleotides are TGTGCCAGTAGTAGAGTTGCGGGGGGAACGGAGGGCTACACCTTC. Supplemented by reference TRBV19 and TRBJ1-2, the full variable domain reads DGGITQSPKYLFRKEGQNVTLSCEQNLNHDAMYWYRQDPGQGLRLIYYSQIVNDFQKGDIAEGYSVSREKKESFPLTVTSAQKNPTAFYLCASSRVAGGTEGYTFGSGTRLTVV.

This rearrangement joins TRBV25-1 to TRBJ2-1, with 9 bases lining up with TRBD2. The CDR3 runs to 16 residues. The V segment lost 3 bases and the J segment 3 bases; nucleotides outside the gene matches: 6. The germline V gene encodes CDR1 MGHDK and CDR2 SYGVNS. This CDR3 reads CASSDRLAGLYNEQFF. CDR3 nucleotide sequence: TGTGCCAGCAGTGATAGGCTAGCGGGGCTCTACAATGAGCAGTTCTTC. Variable domain in full (rest from reference TRBV25-1 and TRBJ2-1): EADIYQTPRYLVIGTGKKITLECSQTMGHDKMYWYQQDPGMELHLIHYSYGVNSTEKGDLSSESTVSRIRTEHFPLTLESARPSHTSQYLCASSDRLAGLYNEQFFGPGTRLTVL.

This chain uses TRBV7-9 with TRBJ2-7, with 11 bases lining up with TRBD1. The CDR3 is 18 amino acids. The trim removed 5 bases at V and 1 base at J, leaving 13 bases unmatched. Germline values: CDR1 SEHNR, CDR2 FQNEAQ (reference sequence). CDR3 DNA sequence: TGTGCCAGCAGCACAGCGCTGGGGGGACAGGGGGAATCCTACGAGCAGTACTTC. Its protein product is CASSTALGGQGESYEQYF.

V and J are TRBV27 and TRBJ1-6, with D possibly matching TRBD1 (6 bases). The CDR3 runs to 17 residues. Per the germline V gene, CDR1 is MNHEY and CDR2 is SMNVEV (reference sequence). Trimming shortened V by 7 bases and J by 0 bases, and 16 bases separated the two germline ends. The DNA of the CDR3 is TGTGCCAGCACCCCCCGGGACACGAGCTCCTATAATTCACCCCTCCACTTT. This encodes CASTPRDTSSYNSPLHF.

The chain has TRBV19 and TRBJ2-3; 8 bases agree with TRBD2. CDR3 size: 15 residues. Trimming removed 5 bases from V and 6 bases from J; junction bases left unmatched: 10. The germline CDR1 and CDR2 sequences are LNHDA and SQIVND (reference sequence). CDR3 region: CASSYDGRDGDTQYF. As DNA, the CDR3 is TGTGCCAGTAGTTACGACGGGAGGGACGGCGATACGCAGTATTTT.

V and J are TRBV6-1 and TRBJ1-5, with D possibly matching TRBD1 (5 bases). The CDR3 loop spans 16 amino acids. The germline V gene has CDR1 MNHNS and CDR2 SASEGT. Trimming stripped 4 bases from V and 5 bases from J, with 18 bases between. CDR3 coding DNA: TGTGCCAGCAGTGTAAGGTGGCAGGGTGTGGATCAGCCCCAGCATTTT. Amino acid sequence: CASSVRWQGVDQPQHF.

The rearrangement links TRBV9 to TRBJ2-7; tentatively, D is TRBD2 (5 bases). Between the trimmed V and J ends, which lost 1 base and 5 bases, there was a span of 16 bases. The CDR3 extends over 15 amino acids. CDR1 is SGDLS and CDR2 is YYNGEE in the germline V gene. CDR3 sequence: CASSVFPGIKNEQYF. As DNA, the CDR3 is TGTGCCAGCAGCGTATTCCCGGGAATTAAAAACGAGCAGTACTTC.

J is TRBJ2-2 and V is TRBV2, with D perhaps matching TRBD2 (6 bases). V lost 5 bases, J lost 9 bases, and 7 bases lay in between. CDR3 length equals 11 residues. The V gene's germline CDR1 is SNHLY and CDR2 FYNNEI. CDR3 nucleotides: TGTGCCAGCAGTCTAGCGCGGGAGCTGTTTTTT. This sequence encodes CASSLARELFF. Together with reference TRBV2 and TRBJ2-2, the CDR3 gives the full variable domain: EPEVTQTPSHQVTQMGQEVILRCVPISNHLYFYWYRQILGQKVEFLVSFYNNEISEKSEIFDDQFSVERPDGSNFTLKIRSTKLEDSAMYFCASSLARELFFGEGSRLTVL.

This clone has a single count. The chain uses TRBV7-6 and TRBJ2-7, with 7 bases aligning to TRBD1. Germline trimming cut 1 base from V and 5 bases from J; bases unmatched to any gene: 14. CDR3 length equals 17 residues. Germline V gives CDR1 SGHVS, CDR2 FNYEAQ. The CDR3 DNA reads TGTGCCAGCAGCTTAGAACCACTGACAGGGAGAACTAACGAGCAGTACTTC. As protein: CASSLEPLTGRTNEQYF.

V usage is TRBV2 and J usage is TRBJ2-5; D is uncertain. Germline CDR1 and CDR2: SNHLY and FYNNEI. There are 15 residues in the CDR3. V gave up 0 bases and J gave up 4 bases, with 12 bases separating them. The CDR3 spells CASSEARVWAETQYF. The DNA of the CDR3 is TGTGCCAGCAGTGAAGCTCGTGTCTGGGCAGAGACCCAGTACTTC. Full variable domain (rest looked up from reference TRBV2 and TRBJ2-5): EPEVTQTPSHQVTQMGQEVILRCVPISNHLYFYWYRQILGQKVEFLVSFYNNEISEKSEIFDDQFSVERPDGSNFTLKIRSTKLEDSAMYFCASSEARVWAETQYFGPGTRLLVL.

The genes are TRBV7-2 and TRBJ1-4, with 8 bases that match TRBD1. This CDR3 has 14 residues. Looked up from germline, CDR1 is SGHTA and CDR2 is FQGNSA. V was clipped by 5 bases and J by 6 bases; unmatched bases: 5. CDR3 residues: CASSQGQGYEKLFF. The CDR3 DNA follows: TGTGCCAGCAGCCAAGGACAGGGCTATGAAAAACTGTTTTTT.

This chain uses TRBV11-2 with TRBJ2-7, with a weak D call TRBD2 (6 bases). Germline assignment: CDR1 SGHAT and CDR2 FQNNGV. CDR3 length: 14 amino acids. Trimming took off 1 base at V and 3 bases at J, with 10 bases between the two ends. The CDR3 reads CASSLGAGIYEQYF. As DNA, the CDR3 is TGTGCCAGCAGCTTAGGGGCGGGGATCTACGAGCAGTACTTC.